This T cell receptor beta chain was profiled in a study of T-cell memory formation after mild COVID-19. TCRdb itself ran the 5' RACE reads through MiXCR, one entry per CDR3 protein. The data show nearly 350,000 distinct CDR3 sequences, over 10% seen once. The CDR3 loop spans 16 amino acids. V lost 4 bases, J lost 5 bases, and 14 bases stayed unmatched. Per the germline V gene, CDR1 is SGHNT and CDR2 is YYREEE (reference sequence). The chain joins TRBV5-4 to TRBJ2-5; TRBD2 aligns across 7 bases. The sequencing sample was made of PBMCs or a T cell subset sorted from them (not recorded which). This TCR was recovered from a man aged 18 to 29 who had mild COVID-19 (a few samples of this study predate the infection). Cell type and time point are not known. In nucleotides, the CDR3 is TGTGCCAGCAGCCCACCCTGGGACTCCGGGGGGGAGACCCAGTACTTC. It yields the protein CASSPPWDSGGETQYF.